The 8 T cell receptor beta chains presented below share a single source sample, sequenced in a study of molecular identifiers for immune sequencing clone quantification. One entry per CDR3 protein results from TCRdb running MiXCR on the PCR reads. The sample has 85,000 to 95,000 distinct CDR3 sequences; roughly 19% are singletons. Sequenced input: naive CD8+ T cells from blood, with Jurkat cell RNA spiked in. Specified subset: FACS-sorted CD8+CD4-CCR7+CD45RA+ naive T cells. The receptors stem from a human donor in good health. Some libraries in this study had Jurkat cell RNA spiked in.

About this clonotype: This clone may be a read error of a much larger clone one base away. The chain employs TRBV9 and TRBJ2-5; 7 bases match TRBD2. The CDR3 runs 14 residues. Trimming cost V 4 bases and J 4 bases; bases outside gene matches: 7. From germline, CDR1 is SGDLS and CDR2 YYNGEE. The CDR3 DNA reads TGTGCCAGCAGCCCGGGACTACCCCGAGAGACCCAGTACTTC. Translating it yields CASSPGLPRETQYF.

This clonotype was seen repeatedly, ten times or more. The gene calls are TRBV9 and TRBJ2-3; TRBD2 matches 8 bases. After removal of 4 bases from V and 5 bases from J, the junction contained 12 bases not matched to a gene. Germline V gives CDR1 SGDLS, CDR2 YYNGEE. This CDR3 region has 16 residues. The CDR3 bases are TGTGCCAGCAGCCTTAGCCAGCGGGAGTTCGGAGATACGCAGTATTTT. Translating it yields CASSLSQREFGDTQYF.

There are many counts of this clonotype. This chain links TRBV6-6 with TRBJ2-7; no definite D call. In germline, CDR1 is MNHNY, CDR2 SVGAGI (reference sequence). Trimming shortened V by 6 bases and J by 3 bases, and 12 bases separated the two germline ends. CDR3 length: 13 residues. CDR3 sequence: CASSPLLNYEQYF. The DNA of the CDR3 is TGTGCCAGCAGCCCACTACTTAACTACGAGCAGTACTTC.

This clonotype came up many times. The V and J genes are TRBV10-3 and TRBJ2-7, with D hard to call. V lost 3 bases to trimming and J lost 5 bases, with 11 bases between them. CDR1 and CDR2 (germline): ENHRY, SYGVKD. The CDR3 sequence is 13 residues long. CDR3 residues: CAISDSVDHEQYF. CDR3 coding DNA: TGTGCCATCAGTGATTCCGTTGACCACGAGCAGTACTTC.

Comments on this clonotype: A much larger clone is a single base away; this may be a read error. This sequence joins TRBV20-1 and TRBJ2-1; D remains ambiguous. CDR3 length: 13 amino acids. Germline V CDR1 and CDR2: DFQATT, SNEGSKA (reference sequence). The CDR3 DNA sequence: TGCAGTGCTAGAGAGGGGAACTACAATGAGCGGTTCTTC. Amino acids: CSAREGNYNERFF.

This clonotype was detected ten times or more. CDR3 coding DNA: TGTGCCAGCAGCCCCAAAAACACCGGGGAGCTGTTTTTT. Amino acid sequence: CASSPKNTGELFF. V is TRBV7-6 and J is TRBJ2-2; D remains ambiguous. Germline lookup yields CDR1 SGHVS and CDR2 FNYEAQ. V was pared by 5 bases and J by 2 bases, with 6 bases between. The CDR3 extends over 13 amino acids.

This clonotype was counted many times. The rearrangement joins TRBV20-1 to TRBJ2-1; unclear D gene. This CDR3 comprises 14 residues. The V gene's germline CDR1 is DFQATT and CDR2 SNEGSKA (reference sequence). Trimming removed 5 bases from V and 0 bases from J, with 11 bases in between. The CDR3 loop is CSAVAASSYNEQFF. DNA for the CDR3: TGCAGTGCTGTAGCTGCATCCTCCTACAATGAGCAGTTCTTC.

The chain carries TRBV6-2 or TRBV6-3 and TRBJ2-5, with 13 bases lining up with TRBD2. The CDR3 is made up of 19 amino acids. Unmatched junction bases numbered 8, after V lost 0 bases and J lost 1 base. Germline V gene data show CDR1 as MNHEY and CDR2 as SVGEGT. CDR3 loop: CASSYSIGTSGESQETQYF. As DNA, the CDR3 is TGTGCCAGCAGTTACTCGATAGGGACTAGCGGGGAGAGCCAAGAGACCCAGTACTTC.